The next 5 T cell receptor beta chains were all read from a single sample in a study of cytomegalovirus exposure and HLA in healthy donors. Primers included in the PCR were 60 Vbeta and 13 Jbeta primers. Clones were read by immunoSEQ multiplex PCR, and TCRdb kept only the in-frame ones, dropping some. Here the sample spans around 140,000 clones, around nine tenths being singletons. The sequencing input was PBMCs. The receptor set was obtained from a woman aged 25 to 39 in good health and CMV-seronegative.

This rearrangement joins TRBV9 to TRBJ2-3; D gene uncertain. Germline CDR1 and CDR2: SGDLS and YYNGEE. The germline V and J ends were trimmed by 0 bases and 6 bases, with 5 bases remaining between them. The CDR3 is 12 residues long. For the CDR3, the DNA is TGTGCCAGCAGCGTAGATGGCGATACGCAGTATTTT. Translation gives CASSVDGDTQYF. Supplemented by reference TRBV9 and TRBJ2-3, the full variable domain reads DSGVTQTPKHLITATGQRVTLRCSPRSGDLSVYWYQQSLDQGLQFLIQYYNGEERAKGNILERFSAQQFPDLHSELNLSSLELGDSALYFCASSVDGDTQYFGPGTRLTVL.

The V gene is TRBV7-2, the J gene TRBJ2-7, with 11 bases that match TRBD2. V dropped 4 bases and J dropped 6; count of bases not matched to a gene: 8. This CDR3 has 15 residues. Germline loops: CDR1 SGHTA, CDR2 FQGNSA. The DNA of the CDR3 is TGTGCCAGCAGCTCCGCCCTAGCGGGAGGTCTCGAGCAGTACTTC. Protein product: CASSSALAGGLEQYF.

The CDR3 DNA reads TGTGCCAGCAGCTTACTAGCGGGATTGGGCTCCTACGAGCAGTACTTC. Amino acids: CASSLLAGLGSYEQYF. The chain uses TRBV11-2 and TRBJ2-7, with 9 bases matching TRBD2. Germline loops: CDR1 SGHAT, CDR2 FQNNGV. This CDR3 has 16 amino acids. V dropped 2 bases and J dropped 0; count of bases not matched to a gene: 5.

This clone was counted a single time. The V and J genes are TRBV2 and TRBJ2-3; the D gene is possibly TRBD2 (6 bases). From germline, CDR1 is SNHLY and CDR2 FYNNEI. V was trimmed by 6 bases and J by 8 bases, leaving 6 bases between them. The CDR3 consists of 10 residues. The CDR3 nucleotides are TGTGCCAGCAGGGAGGGTACGCAGTATTTT. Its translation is CASREGTQYF.

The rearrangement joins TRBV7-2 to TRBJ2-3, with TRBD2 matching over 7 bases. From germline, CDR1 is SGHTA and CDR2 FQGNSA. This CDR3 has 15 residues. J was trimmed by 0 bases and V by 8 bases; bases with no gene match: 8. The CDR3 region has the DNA TGTGCCAGCGCTTTGTGGCGGGGGAGCACAGATACGCAGTATTTT. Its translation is CASALWRGSTDTQYF.